The following is a T cell receptor beta chain sequence with its context. No antigen is known for it. This sample was included in a study of T cell repertoires in cytomegalovirus infection. At the level of the study: Use of recently identified HLA-C-restricted and well-studied HLA-B-restricted CMV epitopes was part of the study. Signatures in public TCR beta sequences pointed to both CMV infection and matching HLA type.

TCRdb re-analysed the reads in MiXCR, keeping a single row per CDR3 protein. The table records under 850,000 distinct CDR3 sequences, around 30% of them present only once. CDR1 and CDR2 from the germline V gene are DFQATT and SNEGSKA (reference sequence). Trimming took off 3 bases at V and 5 bases at J, with 13 bases between the two ends. The CDR3 contains 13 residues. This receptor was taken from a human donor in good health (CMV status not recorded). Some clones in this sample may be carry-over from other donors' samples. V and J are TRBV20-1 and TRBJ2-5, with D unresolved. Sequenced here: cultured PBMCs, sampled from culture after CMV antigen stimulation. CDR3 nucleotides: TGCAGTGCTAGTAGAGCAGGCTTGGAGACCCAGTACTTC. The encoded protein is CSASRAGLETQYF.